This T cell receptor (beta chain) was sequenced for a study of CD8+ T cells in alopecia areata. Collected material from alopecia areata patients comprised lesional scalp punch biopsies and peripheral blood. This CDR3 contains 13 residues. Per germline, CDR1 SQVTM and CDR2 ANQGSEA. With V trimmed by 5 bases and J by 3 bases, 1 base remained unmatched. It was cDNA, reverse transcribed from extracted RNA, that served as the sequencing template. Libraries were prepared by immunoSEQ multiplex PCR; TCRdb keeps only in-frame clonotypes and omits some of them. The sample lists 9,000 to 15,000 clones; roughly 57% were seen once.

This clonotype was obtained from a human donor with alopecia areata. The rearrangement links TRBV29-1 to TRBJ1-4, with 9 bases that match TRBD1. Specimen: skin. The CDR3 spells CSVRTGANEKLFF. As DNA, the CDR3 is TGCAGCGTTAGGACAGGGGCTAATGAAAAACTGTTTTTT.